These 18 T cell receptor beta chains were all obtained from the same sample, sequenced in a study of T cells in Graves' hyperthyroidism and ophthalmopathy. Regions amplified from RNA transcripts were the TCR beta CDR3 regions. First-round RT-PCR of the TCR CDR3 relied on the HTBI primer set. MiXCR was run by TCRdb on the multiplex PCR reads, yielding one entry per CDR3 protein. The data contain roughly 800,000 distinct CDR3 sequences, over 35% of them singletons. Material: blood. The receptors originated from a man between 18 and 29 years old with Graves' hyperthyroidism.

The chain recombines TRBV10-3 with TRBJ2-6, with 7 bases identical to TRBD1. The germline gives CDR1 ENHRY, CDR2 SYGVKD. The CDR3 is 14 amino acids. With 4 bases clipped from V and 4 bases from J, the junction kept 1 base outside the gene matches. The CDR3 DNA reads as TGTGCCATCAGTGTACAGGGGGGGGCCAACGTCCTGACTTTC. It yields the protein CAISVQGGANVLTF.

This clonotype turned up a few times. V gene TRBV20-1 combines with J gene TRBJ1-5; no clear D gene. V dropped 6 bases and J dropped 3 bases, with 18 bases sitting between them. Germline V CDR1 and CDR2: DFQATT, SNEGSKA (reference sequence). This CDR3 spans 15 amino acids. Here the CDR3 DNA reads TGCAGTGCCAGTAAGACATCGCATGACAATCAGCCCCAGCATTTT. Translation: CSASKTSHDNQPQHF.

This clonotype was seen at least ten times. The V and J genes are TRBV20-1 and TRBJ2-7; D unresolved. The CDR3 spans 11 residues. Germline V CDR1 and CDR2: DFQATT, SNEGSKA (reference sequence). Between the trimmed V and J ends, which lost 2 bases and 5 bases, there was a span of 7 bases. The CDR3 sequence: CSARPFDEQYF. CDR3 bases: TGCAGTGCTAGACCCTTCGACGAGCAGTACTTC.

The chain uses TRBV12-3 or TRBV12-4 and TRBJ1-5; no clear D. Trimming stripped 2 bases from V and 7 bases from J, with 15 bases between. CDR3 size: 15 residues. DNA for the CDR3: TGTGCCAGCAGTTTAAACAGTCGCAGTGAACAGCCCCAGCATTTT. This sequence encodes CASSLNSRSEQPQHF.

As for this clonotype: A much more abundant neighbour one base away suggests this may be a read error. The CDR3 loop reads CSVEGEDSYGYTF. The DNA for the CDR3 is TGCAGCGTTGAAGGGGAGGACAGCTATGGCTACACCTTC. The chain recombines TRBV29-1 with TRBJ1-2, with a possible D match to TRBD1 (6 bases). The CDR3 is made up of 13 amino acids. Germline-derived CDR1 and CDR2 are SQVTM and ANQGSEA. Between the trimmed V and J ends, which lost 1 base and 4 bases, there was a span of 10 bases.

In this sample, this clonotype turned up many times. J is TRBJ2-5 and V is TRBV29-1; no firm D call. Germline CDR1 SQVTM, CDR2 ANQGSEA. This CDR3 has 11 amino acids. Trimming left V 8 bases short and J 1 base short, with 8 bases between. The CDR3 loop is CSLPGQETQYF. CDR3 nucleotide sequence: TGCAGCCTTCCGGGCCAAGAGACCCAGTACTTC.

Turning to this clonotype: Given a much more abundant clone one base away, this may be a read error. Written as DNA, the CDR3 is TGTGCCAGCAGCTTACTGGGTCGTTTGGGGGACGAGCAGTACTTC. Translating it yields CASSLLGRLGDEQYF. The gene calls are TRBV7-9 and TRBJ2-7; tentatively, D is TRBD1 or TRBD2 (5 bases each). Germline CDR1 and CDR2: SEHNR and FQNEAQ (reference sequence). There are 15 residues in the CDR3. The V end was cut by 2 bases, the J end by 5 bases, with 16 bases between.

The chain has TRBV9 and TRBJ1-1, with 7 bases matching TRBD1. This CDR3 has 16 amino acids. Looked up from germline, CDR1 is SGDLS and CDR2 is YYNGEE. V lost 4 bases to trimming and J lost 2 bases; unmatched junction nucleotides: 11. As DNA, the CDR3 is TGTGCCAGCAGCCTCGAGGGGGCCGCTCTCAACACTGAAGCTTTCTTT. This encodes CASSLEGAALNTEAFF.

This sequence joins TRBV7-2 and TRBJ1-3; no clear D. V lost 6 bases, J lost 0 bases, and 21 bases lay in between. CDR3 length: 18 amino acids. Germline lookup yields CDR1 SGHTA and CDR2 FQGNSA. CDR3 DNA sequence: TGTGCCAGCAGTCTTACTCCCTACCCGGGAAACTCTGGAAACACCATATATTTT. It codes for CASSLTPYPGNSGNTIYF.

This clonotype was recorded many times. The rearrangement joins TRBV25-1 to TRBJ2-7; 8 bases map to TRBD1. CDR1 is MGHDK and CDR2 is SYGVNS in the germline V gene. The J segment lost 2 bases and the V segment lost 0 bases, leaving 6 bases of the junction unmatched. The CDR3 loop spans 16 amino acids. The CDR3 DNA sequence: TGTGCCAGCAGTGAATATGGGACAGGTGCCCCCTACGAGCAGTACTTC. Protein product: CASSEYGTGAPYEQYF.

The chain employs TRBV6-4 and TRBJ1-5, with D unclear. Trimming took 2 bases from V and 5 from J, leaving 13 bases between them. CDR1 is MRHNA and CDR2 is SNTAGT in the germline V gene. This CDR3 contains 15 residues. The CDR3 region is CASSDRSQLDQPQHF. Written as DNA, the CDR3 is TGTGCCAGCAGTGACCGAAGTCAGTTGGATCAGCCCCAGCATTTT.

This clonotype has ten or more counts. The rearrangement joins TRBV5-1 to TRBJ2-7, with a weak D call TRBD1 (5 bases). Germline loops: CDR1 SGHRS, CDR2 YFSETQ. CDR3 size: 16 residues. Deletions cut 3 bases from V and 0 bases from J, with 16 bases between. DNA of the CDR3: TGCGCCAGCAGCTCCGGACATCAAACGGGCTCCTACGAGCAGTACTTC. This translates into CASSSGHQTGSYEQYF.

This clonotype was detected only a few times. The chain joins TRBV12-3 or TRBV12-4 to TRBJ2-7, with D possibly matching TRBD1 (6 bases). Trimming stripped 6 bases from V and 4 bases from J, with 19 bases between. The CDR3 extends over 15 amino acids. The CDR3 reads CASSPTGATWYEQYF. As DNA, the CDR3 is TGTGCCAGCAGCCCGACAGGCGCTACGTGGTACGAGCAGTACTTC.

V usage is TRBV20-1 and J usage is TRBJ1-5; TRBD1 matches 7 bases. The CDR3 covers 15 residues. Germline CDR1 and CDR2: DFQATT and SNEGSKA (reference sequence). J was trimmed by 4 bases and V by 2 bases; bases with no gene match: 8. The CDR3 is CSARLGRGRNQPQHF. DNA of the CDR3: TGCAGTGCTAGATTGGGCAGGGGGAGGAATCAGCCCCAGCATTTT.

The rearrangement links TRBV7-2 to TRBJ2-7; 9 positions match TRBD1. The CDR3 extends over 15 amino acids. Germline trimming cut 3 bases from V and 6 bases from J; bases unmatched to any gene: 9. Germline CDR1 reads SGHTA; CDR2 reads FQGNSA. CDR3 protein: CASSFWDREAGEQYF. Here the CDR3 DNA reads TGTGCCAGCAGCTTCTGGGACAGGGAAGCGGGCGAGCAGTACTTC.

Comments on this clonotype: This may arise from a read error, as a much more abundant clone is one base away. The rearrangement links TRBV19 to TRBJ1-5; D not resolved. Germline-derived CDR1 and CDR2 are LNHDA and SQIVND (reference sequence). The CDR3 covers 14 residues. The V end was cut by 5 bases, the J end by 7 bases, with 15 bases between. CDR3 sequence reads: CASSFSVRGQPQHF. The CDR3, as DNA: TGTGCCAGTAGTTTCTCTGTCCGGGGACAGCCCCAGCATTTT.

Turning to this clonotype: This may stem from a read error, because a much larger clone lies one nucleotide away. The CDR3 region is CATGQAETYEQYF. The DNA of the CDR3 is TGTGCCACCGGCCAAGCGGAGACCTACGAGCAGTACTTC. This chain uses TRBV15 with TRBJ2-7; maybe TRBD2 (5 bases). V lost 8 bases to trimming and J lost 2 bases, with 13 bases between them. This CDR3 comprises 13 residues. The germline gives CDR1 LNHNV, CDR2 YYDKDF (reference sequence).

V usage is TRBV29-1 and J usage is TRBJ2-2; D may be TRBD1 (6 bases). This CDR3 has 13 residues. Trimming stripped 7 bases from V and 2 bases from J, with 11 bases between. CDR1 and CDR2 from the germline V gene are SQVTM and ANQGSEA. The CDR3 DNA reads TGCAGCGGCCCGGACAGCAACACCGGGGAGCTGTTTTTT. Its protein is CSGPDSNTGELFF.